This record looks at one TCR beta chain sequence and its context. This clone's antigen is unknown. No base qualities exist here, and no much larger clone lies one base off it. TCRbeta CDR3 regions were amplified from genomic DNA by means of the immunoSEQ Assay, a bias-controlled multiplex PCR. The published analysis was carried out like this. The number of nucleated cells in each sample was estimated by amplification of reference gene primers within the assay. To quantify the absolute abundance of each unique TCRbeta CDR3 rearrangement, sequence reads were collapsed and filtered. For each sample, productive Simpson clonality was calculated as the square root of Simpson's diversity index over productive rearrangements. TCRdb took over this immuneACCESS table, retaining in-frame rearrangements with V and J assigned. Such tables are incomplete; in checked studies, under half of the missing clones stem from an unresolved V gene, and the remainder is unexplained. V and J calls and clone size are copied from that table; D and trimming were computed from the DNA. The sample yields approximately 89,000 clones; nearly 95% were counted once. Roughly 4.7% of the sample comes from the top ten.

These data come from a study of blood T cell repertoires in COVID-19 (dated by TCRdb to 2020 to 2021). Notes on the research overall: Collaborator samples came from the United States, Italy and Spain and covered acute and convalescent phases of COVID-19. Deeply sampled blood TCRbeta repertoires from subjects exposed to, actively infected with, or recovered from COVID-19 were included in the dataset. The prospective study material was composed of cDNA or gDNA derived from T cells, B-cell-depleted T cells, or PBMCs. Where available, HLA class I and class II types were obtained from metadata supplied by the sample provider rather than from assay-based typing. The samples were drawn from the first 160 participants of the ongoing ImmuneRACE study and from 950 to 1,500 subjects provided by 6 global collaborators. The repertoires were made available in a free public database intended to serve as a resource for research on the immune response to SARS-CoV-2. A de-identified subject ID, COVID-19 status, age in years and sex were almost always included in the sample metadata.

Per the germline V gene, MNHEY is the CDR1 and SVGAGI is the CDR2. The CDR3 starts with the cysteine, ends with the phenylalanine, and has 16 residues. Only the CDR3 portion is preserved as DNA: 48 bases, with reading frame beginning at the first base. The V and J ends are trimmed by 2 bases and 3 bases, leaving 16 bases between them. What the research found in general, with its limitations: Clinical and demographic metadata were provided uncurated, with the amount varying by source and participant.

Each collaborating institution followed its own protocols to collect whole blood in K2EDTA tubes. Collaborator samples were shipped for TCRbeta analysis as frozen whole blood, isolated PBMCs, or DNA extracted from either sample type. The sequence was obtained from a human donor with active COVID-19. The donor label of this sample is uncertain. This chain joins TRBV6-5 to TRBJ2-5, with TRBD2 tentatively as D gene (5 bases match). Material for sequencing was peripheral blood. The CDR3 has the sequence CASSYRGTKIKETQYF. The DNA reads TGTGCCAGCAGTTACCGGGGTACCAAAATAAAAGAGACCCAGTACTTC.